By share of the sample, the clone carrying this T cell receptor (beta chain) is large (0.1 to 1%). MiXCR, applied by TCRdb to the RT-PCR reads, yields one record per CDR3 protein. The sample has several hundred distinct CDR3 sequences, 0.65% to 0.95% seen once. These data are taken from a study of patients and donors after allogeneic stem cell transplantation. The V gene end was trimmed by 3 bases and the J gene end by 7 bases; junction bases not matched to a gene: 7. This CDR3 has 13 residues. From germline, CDR1 is SGDLS and CDR2 YYNGEE. The chain has TRBV9 and TRBJ2-7; 7 positions agree with TRBD2. Input material: blood, either unsorted or a sorted T cell fraction (not recorded which). The TCR sequence derives from a human donor who was either an allogeneic HSCT recipient or a stem cell or donor lymphocyte infusion donor (not recorded which). It is not recorded whose cells these are; they may come from a transplant donor. The CDR3 protein is CASSGSGTGEQYF. CDR3 coding DNA: TGTGCCAGCAGCGGGAGCGGGACTGGAGAGCAGTACTTC.